These T cell receptor beta chains were read from a single sample in a study of beta chain features in type 1 diabetes. Profiled with immunoSEQ multiplex PCR; TCRdb holds only in-frame clones, not every one. Altogether 200,000 to 250,000 clones are present, 9.5% to 13% being singletons, with the ten largest covering 1% to 1.5%. The specimen was central memory CD4+ T cells from blood. Every receptor here comes from a man younger than 35 in good health. CDR3s include the opening cysteine and the closing phenylalanine or tryptophan. The order of the fields is V gene, clone size, D gene, J gene, CDR3 protein, CDR3 DNA. D genes are given only for firm matches. The listing skips clone size in some rows; elsewhere it reads once, few, many or a size class.

>TRBV4-3|few|TRBD2|TRBJ2-7
CASSQSRLAGGEQYF
TGCGCCAGCAGCCAAAGCCGACTAGCGGGAGGAGAGCAGTACTTC
>TRBV4-2|few|.|TRBJ2-7
CASSPGREPFEQYF
TGTGCCAGCAGCCCCGGCAGGGAACCCTTCGAGCAGTACTTC
>TRBV11-3|few|TRBD2|TRBJ2-7
CASSFSSGPYEQYF
TGTGCCAGCAGCTTCTCTAGCGGCCCCTACGAGCAGTACTTC
>TRBV2|few|.|TRBJ2-7
CAAGGLGYEQYF
TGTGCCGCTGGGGGGTTGGGCTACGAGCAGTACTTC
>TRBV10-3|.|.|TRBJ2-3
CAIRGPLAGQDTQYF
TGTGCCATCAGGGGCCCGCTTGCGGGCCAAGATACGCAGTATTTT
>TRBV11-2|many|.|TRBJ2-5
CASSPITSGETQYF
TGTGCCAGCAGCCCCATCACAAGTGGAGAGACCCAGTACTTC
>TRBV30|few|.|TRBJ1-5
CAWSVLLGNQPQHF
TGTGCCTGGAGTGTACTTCTGGGCAATCAGCCCCAGCATTTT
>TRBV5-1|many|.|TRBJ2-6
CASSLSGANVLTF
TGCGCCAGCTCCCTCTCTGGGGCCAACGTCCTGACTTTC
>TRBV7-2|few|TRBD2|TRBJ2-1
CASSPPSGRGDEQFF
TGTGCCAGCAGCCCGCCTAGCGGGAGAGGAGATGAGCAGTTCTTC
>TRBV28|.|.|TRBJ1-1
CASSSTGTDPKAFF
TGTGCCAGCAGTAGCACCGGGACCGATCCCAAAGCTTTCTTT
>TRBV27|few|.|TRBJ2-3
CASSLGWEGTDTQYF
TGTGCCAGCAGTTTAGGGTGGGAGGGCACAGATACGCAGTATTTT
>TRBV7-9|.|.|TRBJ1-5
CASSLPDQPQHF
TGTGCCAGCAGCTTACCCGACCAGCCCCAGCATTTT
>TRBV5-1|.|.|TRBJ2-3
CASSSPSEGPGTQYF
TGCGCCAGCAGCTCTCCCTCGGAGGGCCCAGGTACGCAGTATTTT
>TRBV2|.|.|TRBJ2-1
CASSDSARASYNEQFF
TGTGCCAGCAGTGATTCGGCGAGAGCCTCCTACAATGAGCAGTTCTTC
>TRBV6-1|once|TRBD1|TRBJ2-7
CASASKGTGSYEQYF
TGTGCCAGCGCCTCTAAAGGGACAGGGAGCTACGAGCAGTACTTC
>TRBV6-6|.|TRBD1|TRBJ1-1
CASSDRGTEAFF
TGTGCCAGCAGTGACAGGGGGACTGAAGCTTTCTTT
>TRBV5-4|.|.|TRBJ2-1
CASSLSGQPYNEQFF
TGTGCCAGCAGCTTGTCCGGACAGCCGTACAATGAGCAGTTCTTC
>TRBV9|.|TRBD2|TRBJ2-5
CASSVGKTSGSGQETQYF
TGTGCCAGCAGCGTAGGCAAGACTAGCGGGAGTGGGCAGGAGACCCAGTACTTC
>TRBV7-2|.|.|TRBJ2-6
CATSPGRLSGANVLTF
TGTGCCACCTCCCCGGGACGGTTGTCTGGGGCCAACGTCCTGACTTTC
>TRBV20-1|few|.|TRBJ2-7
CSAVRSEQYF
TGCAGTGCTGTCAGGAGCGAGCAGTACTTC
>TRBV14|few|.|TRBJ2-2
CASSVWSARELFF
TGTGCCAGCAGCGTATGGAGTGCGCGGGAGCTGTTTTTT
>TRBV28|few|.|TRBJ1-2
CASSEMRGYTF
TGTGCCAGCAGTGAGATGAGAGGCTACACCTTC
>TRBV5-8|.|.|TRBJ2-7
CASSLAVGSRTYEQYF
TGTGCCAGCAGCTTGGCGGTGGGGAGCCGCACCTACGAGCAGTACTTC
>TRBV7-2|few|.|TRBJ2-5
CASSPPNEETQYF
TGTGCCAGCAGCCCTCCGAATGAAGAGACCCAGTACTTC
>TRBV7-6|few|.|TRBJ2-3
CASSPLTSTDTQYF
TGTGCCAGCAGCCCACTGACTAGTACAGATACGCAGTATTTT
>TRBV18|.|.|TRBJ2-1
CASSSGNEQFF
TGTGCCAGCTCATCTGGAAATGAGCAGTTCTTC
>TRBV5-5|.|.|TRBJ2-1
CASSLEGFEQFF
TGTGCCAGCAGCTTGGAGGGGTTTGAGCAGTTCTTC
>TRBV6-6|.|.|TRBJ1-5
CASSYSMSLSKPQHF
TGTGCCAGCAGTTACTCGATGAGTTTAAGTAAGCCCCAGCATTTT
>TRBV7-9|few|.|TRBJ2-1
CASSRRDNEQFF
TGTGCCAGCAGCCGGAGGGACAATGAGCAGTTCTTC
>TRBV5-1|.|TRBD1|TRBJ1-4
CASSWDRAEKLFF
TGCGCCAGCAGCTGGGACAGGGCTGAAAAACTGTTTTTT
>TRBV7-9|.|.|TRBJ2-3
CASSPGAVTDTQYF
TGTGCCAGCAGCCCTGGAGCGGTTACAGATACGCAGTATTTT
>TRBV7-9|.|.|TRBJ2-5
CASSLERSETQYF
TGTGCCAGCAGCTTAGAAAGATCGGAGACCCAGTACTTC
>TRBV18|.|.|TRBJ2-3
CASSPGQVGTTQYF
TGTGCCAGCTCACCAGGGCAGGTGGGCACAACGCAGTATTTT
>TRBV10-3|few|.|TRBJ2-2
CAISERGPPTGELFF
TGTGCCATCAGTGAGAGGGGACCCCCGACCGGGGAGCTGTTTTTT
>TRBV4-3|many|.|TRBJ1-2
CASSQDRDYGYTF
TGCGCCAGCAGCCAAGATCGAGACTATGGCTACACCTTC
>TRBV14|few|.|TRBJ2-1
CASSQNYIRTGQFF
TGTGCCAGCAGCCAAAATTATATCAGGACTGGGCAGTTCTTC
>TRBV27|few|TRBD2|TRBJ2-7
CASSYRTSGSYEQYF
TGTGCCAGCAGTTATCGGACTAGCGGGTCCTACGAGCAGTACTTC
>TRBV10-3|many|.|TRBJ2-1
CAIRDSGEGEQFF
TGTGCCATCAGGGATAGCGGAGAGGGTGAGCAGTTCTTC
>TRBV6-5|few|.|TRBJ2-3
CASSYTSSDTQYF
TGTGCCAGCAGTTACACCAGCAGCGATACGCAGTATTTT
>TRBV6-5|.|TRBD1|TRBJ1-1
CASSNRDSKPTEAFF
TGTGCCAGCAGTAACCGGGACAGCAAACCCACTGAAGCTTTCTTT
>TRBV6-5|many|TRBD2|TRBJ2-3
CASSFSGSRPDTQYF
TGTGCCAGCAGTTTCAGCGGGAGCCGGCCAGATACGCAGTATTTT
>TRBV15|few|.|TRBJ1-1
CATSRITDSTEAFF
TGTGCCACCAGCAGAATCACTGACAGCACTGAAGCTTTCTTT
>TRBV5-1|.|TRBD2|TRBJ2-3
CASSLAGTSGTDTQYF
TGCGCCAGCAGCTTGGCCGGGACTAGCGGCACAGATACGCAGTATTTT
>TRBV9|few|.|TRBJ1-1
CASSEQADTEAFF
TGTGCCAGCAGCGAACAGGCAGACACTGAAGCTTTCTTT
>TRBV5-4|few|.|TRBJ2-7
CASSLEEGYEQYF
TGTGCCAGCAGCTTGGAAGAAGGGTACGAGCAGTACTTC
>TRBV30|few|.|TRBJ1-2
CAWRRGAYGYTF
TGTGCCTGGAGAAGGGGTGCCTATGGCTACACCTTC
>TRBV28|.|.|TRBJ1-2
CASSPDGTVNYGYTF
TGTGCCAGCAGTCCGGACGGGACTGTTAACTATGGCTACACCTTC
>TRBV5-6|.|.|TRBJ2-7
CASSQDRRVYEQYF
TGTGCCAGCAGCCAGGACAGGAGGGTATACGAGCAGTACTTC
>TRBV5-4|few|TRBD1|TRBJ2-7
CASSLDRGKVYEQYF
TGTGCCAGCAGCTTGGACAGGGGAAAAGTCTACGAGCAGTACTTC
>TRBV6-5|few|.|TRBJ1-2
CASRRTENEGYTF
TGTGCCAGCAGACGGACTGAGAATGAGGGCTACACCTTC
>TRBV30|.|.|TRBJ1-5
CAWGPPGGNNQPQHF
TGTGCCTGGGGCCCGCCTGGGGGAAACAATCAGCCCCAGCATTTT